This T cell receptor (beta chain) originates from a study of control samples from healthy donors and cancer patients. Data came from immunoSEQ multiplex PCR; TCRdb stores just in-frame clones and leaves some out. Here the sample spans 73,000 or so clones, about 90% being singletons. The receptor's source is a woman aged 50 to 60 in good health. The source material was blood.

The CDR3 DNA reads TGCGCCAGCAGCCAATCCGGGACAGGGGCCTACGAGCAGTACTTC. Its protein product is CASSQSGTGAYEQYF. V gene TRBV4-1 combines with J gene TRBJ2-7; TRBD1 matches at 10 bases. The trim removed 2 bases at V and 2 bases at J, leaving 3 bases unmatched. The CDR3 extends over 15 amino acids. Germline V gene lookup returns CDR1 MGHRA and CDR2 YSYEKL.